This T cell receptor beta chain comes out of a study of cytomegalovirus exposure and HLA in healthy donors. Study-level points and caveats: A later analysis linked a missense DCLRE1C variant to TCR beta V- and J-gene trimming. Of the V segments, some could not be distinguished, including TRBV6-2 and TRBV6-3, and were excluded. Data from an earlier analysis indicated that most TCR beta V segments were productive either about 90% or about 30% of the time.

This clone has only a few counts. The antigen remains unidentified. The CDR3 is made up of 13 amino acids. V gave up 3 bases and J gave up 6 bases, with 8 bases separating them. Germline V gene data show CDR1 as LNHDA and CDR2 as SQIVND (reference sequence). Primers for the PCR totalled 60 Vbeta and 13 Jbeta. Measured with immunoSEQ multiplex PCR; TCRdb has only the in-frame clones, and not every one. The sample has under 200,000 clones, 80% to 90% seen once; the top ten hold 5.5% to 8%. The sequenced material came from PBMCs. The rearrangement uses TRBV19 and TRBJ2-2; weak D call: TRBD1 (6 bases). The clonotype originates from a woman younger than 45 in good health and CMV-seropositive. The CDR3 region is CASSINRAGELFF. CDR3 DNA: TGTGCCAGTAGTATCAACAGGGCCGGGGAGCTGTTTTTT.